These T cell receptor beta chains were read from a single sample in a study of beta chain features in type 1 diabetes. Generated by immunoSEQ multiplex PCR, the TCRdb table keeps only in-frame clones and is missing some. The table shows over 300,000 clones, with roughly 8.8% occurring only once. Sequencing was carried out using central memory CD4+ T cells from blood. The receptor source for this set is a man aged 30 to 39 with type 1 diabetes. Each CDR3 is given with its conserved first and last residue. Clone size is shown for a subset of rows, as once, few, many or a class of expanded clone.

NA TRBV7-2 CASSSLSEQFF
few TRBV18 CASSIDGYNEQFF
few TRBV14 CASSQDSGARQFF
few TRBV19 CASSSSGTPLFF
NA TRBV7-2 CASSLSSGNLGYTF
few TRBV5-6 CASSEGQGEYVTQYF
few TRBV5-1 CASSLAERQGLDTQYF
NA TRBV18 CASSPGRQRNSPLHF
few TRBV5-1 CASSSASGGPWNEQFF
NA TRBV28 CASSGVVLINTIYF
NA TRBV7-8 CASFRRGDQETQYF
few TRBV11-2 CASSPGRQRNTEAFF
NA TRBV7-9 CASSFGGETYEQYF
many TRBV4-1 CASSQLLERGAAEQYF
NA TRBV9 CASSARDYGYTF
NA TRBV19 CASRTDYSNQPQHF
NA TRBV7-9 CASSARGPALNEQFF